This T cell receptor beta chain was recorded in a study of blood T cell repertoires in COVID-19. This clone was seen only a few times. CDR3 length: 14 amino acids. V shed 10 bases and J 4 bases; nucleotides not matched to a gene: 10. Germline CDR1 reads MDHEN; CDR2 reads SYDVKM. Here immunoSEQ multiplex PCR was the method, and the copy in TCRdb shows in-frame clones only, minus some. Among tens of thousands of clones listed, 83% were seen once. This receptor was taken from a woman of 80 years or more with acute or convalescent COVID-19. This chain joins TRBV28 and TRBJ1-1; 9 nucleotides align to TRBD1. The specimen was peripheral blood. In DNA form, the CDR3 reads TGTGCCATCAACAGGGGGCTGAGCTTCACTGAAGCTTTCTTT. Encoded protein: CAINRGLSFTEAFF.